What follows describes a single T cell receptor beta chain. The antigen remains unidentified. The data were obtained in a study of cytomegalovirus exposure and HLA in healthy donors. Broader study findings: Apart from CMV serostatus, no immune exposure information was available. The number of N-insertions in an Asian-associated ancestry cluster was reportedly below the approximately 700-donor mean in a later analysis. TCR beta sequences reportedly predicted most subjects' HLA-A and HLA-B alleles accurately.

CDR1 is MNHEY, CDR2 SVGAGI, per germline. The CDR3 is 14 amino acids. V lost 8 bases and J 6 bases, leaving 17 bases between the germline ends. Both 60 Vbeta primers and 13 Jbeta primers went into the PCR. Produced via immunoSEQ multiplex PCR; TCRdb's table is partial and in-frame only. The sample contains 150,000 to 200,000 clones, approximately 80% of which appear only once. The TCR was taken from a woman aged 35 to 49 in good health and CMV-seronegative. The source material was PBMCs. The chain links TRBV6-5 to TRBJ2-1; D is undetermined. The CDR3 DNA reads TGTGCCAGCTCGGTAACCTTTCGGTCCAATGAGCAGTTCTTC. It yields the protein CASSVTFRSNEQFF.